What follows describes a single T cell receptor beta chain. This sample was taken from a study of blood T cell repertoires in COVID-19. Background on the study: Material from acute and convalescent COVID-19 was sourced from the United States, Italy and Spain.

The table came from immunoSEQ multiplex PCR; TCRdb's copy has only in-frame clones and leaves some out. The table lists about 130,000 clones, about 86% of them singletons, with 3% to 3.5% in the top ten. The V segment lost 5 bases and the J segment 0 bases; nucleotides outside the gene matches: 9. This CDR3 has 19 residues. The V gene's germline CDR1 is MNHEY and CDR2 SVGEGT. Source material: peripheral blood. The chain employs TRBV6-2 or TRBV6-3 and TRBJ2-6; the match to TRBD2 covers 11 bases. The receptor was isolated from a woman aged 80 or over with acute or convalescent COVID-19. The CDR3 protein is CASSLLLAGGRSGANVLTF. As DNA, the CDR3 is TGTGCCAGCAGTCTATTGCTAGCGGGGGGCCGCTCTGGGGCCAACGTCCTGACTTTC.